Listed below are T cell receptor beta chains from one sample, sequenced in a study of graft-versus-host responses after intestinal transplantation. The antigens for these receptors are not known. Method: immunoSEQ multiplex PCR; TCRdb's copy keeps in-frame clones and lacks some. The sample yields some 84,000 clones, 80% to 85% seen once. The source material was unstimulated CD4+ T cells sorted from spleen or lymph node cells, sampled before intestinal transplant. These receptors all stem from a human donor who received an intestinal transplant. Both conserved end residues are trimmed from each CDR3.

j_gene | v_gene | CDR3aa
TRBJ1-6 | TRBV4-1 | ASSDNIQNSPLH
TRBJ1-1 | TRBV7-6 | ASSPSRGGTEAF
TRBJ1-5 | TRBV28 | ASRSSAGRGNQPQH
TRBJ2-5 | TRBV9 | ASSVAGGETQY
TRBJ1-2 | TRBV7-2 | ASSQDRDVYGYT
TRBJ1-1 | TRBV2 | ASSQAGHLNTEAF
TRBJ1-5 | TRBV4-1 | ASSLGGRQGTQPQH
TRBJ2-1 | TRBV5-1 | ASSTEMHEQF
TRBJ1-2 | TRBV29-1 | SAESPSRQTHGYT
TRBJ2-3 | TRBV11-3 | ASSLGDRGLDTQY
TRBJ2-7 | TRBV9 | ASSVAIGDYEQY
TRBJ2-5 | TRBV7-9 | ASSLGAGILETQY
TRBJ1-5 | TRBV28 | ASSAPVPGPQH
TRBJ1-4 | TRBV5-1 | ASSAQGARELF
TRBJ2-7 | TRBV5-4 | ASSNRDSPYEQY
TRBJ1-1 | TRBV6-1 | ASTDPGVDTEAF
TRBJ1-2 | TRBV5-1 | ASSLVAGGNGYT
TRBJ1-6 | TRBV28 | ASSPNNSPLH
TRBJ1-2 | TRBV6-5 | ASVPRDRVTSYT
TRBJ2-4 | TRBV28 | ASSLPTLHSGTFQY
TRBJ1-2 | TRBV28 | ASSSGGGILSRGYT
TRBJ1-1 | TRBV19 | ASSTREGGLNTEAF
TRBJ2-1 | TRBV7-3 | ASSSPGGNEQF
TRBJ1-2 | TRBV5-4 | ASSPPDRGKDGYT
TRBJ2-5 | TRBV5-1 | ASSLGTDRWEQY
TRBJ1-2 | TRBV5-6 | ASSLVRSPVGST
TRBJ1-1 | TRBV9 | ASSPGGKLGAF
TRBJ2-4 | TRBV4-2 | ASSQDPGGGAKNIQY
TRBJ2-5 | TRBV7-9 | ASSLTPGRKETQY
TRBJ1-4 | TRBV18 | ASSPVRGDEKLF
TRBJ2-3 | TRBV19 | ASSIRGDTQY
TRBJ2-2 | TRBV7-6 | ASSPGTISGELF
TRBJ2-5 | TRBV11-1 | ASSFGTSGGKYQETQY
TRBJ1-1 | TRBV5-1 | ASSPGTGGAGTEAF
TRBJ1-2 | TRBV27 | ASSPRDRNGYT
TRBJ2-1 | TRBV5-1 | ASSFDNNEQF
TRBJ2-1 | TRBV5-1 | ASSQEGQGYNEQF
TRBJ2-4 | TRBV2 | ASRTVAKNIQY
TRBJ2-1 | TRBV4-1 | ASSRTSELNEQF
TRBJ1-5 | TRBV2 | ASSPGQGRGNQPQH
TRBJ2-2 | TRBV7-9 | ASSSRWATGELF
TRBJ2-5 | TRBV5-6 | ASSFDTYQETQY
TRBJ2-1 | TRBV4-2 | ASSQDPTSAYNEQF
TRBJ1-1 | TRBV28 | ASSLPGGMNTEAF
TRBJ2-6 | TRBV2 | ASIRFSGANVLT
TRBJ1-1 | TRBV6-6 | ASSPRQGRTEAF
TRBJ1-2 | TRBV18 | ASSPQPGEGYT
TRBJ2-7 | TRBV7-9 | ASSLIASGGGTYEQY
TRBJ2-7 | TRBV28 | ASSSPRGREGQY
TRBJ1-1 | TRBV10-2 | ASSDNLGGAAF